These 8 T cell receptor beta chains were sequenced from one sample in a study of blood T cell repertoires in COVID-19. The protocol was immunoSEQ multiplex PCR, while the TCRdb copy is restricted to in-frame clones and leaves out a portion. The sample lists under 150,000 clones, 85% to 90% occurring once. The sequenced material came from peripheral blood. Every receptor here comes from a human donor in a cohort sampled during active COVID-19.

This clone was seen only once. The CDR3 DNA reads TGTGCCAGCAGAACAGGGGATCAGCCCCAGCATTTT. Its translation: CASRTGDQPQHF. This chain joins TRBV6-5 and TRBJ1-5, with 7 bases fitting TRBD1. CDR3 length equals 12 residues. CDR1 is MNHEY, CDR2 SVGAGI, per germline. V lost 6 bases and J lost 5; bases outside the gene matches: 1.

V is TRBV6-5 and J is TRBJ2-3; possible D gene TRBD2, 5 bases. Germline loops: CDR1 MNHEY, CDR2 SVGAGI. Trimming took 7 bases from V and 1 from J, leaving 15 bases between them. The CDR3 spans 15 residues. CDR3 in amino acids: CASTTRRQGTDTQYF. DNA for the CDR3: TGTGCCAGCACCACCAGGAGGCAGGGCACAGATACGCAGTATTTT.

CDR3 sequence (DNA): TGTGCCAGCAGTGACCCGGGACAGGGGGAGGAAAAACTGTTTTTT. Amino acid sequence: CASSDPGQGEEKLFF. This chain uses TRBV6-6 with TRBJ1-4; 11 bases align to TRBD1. CDR3 length: 15 residues. Germline CDR1 and CDR2: MNHNY and SVGAGI (reference sequence). The junction had 7 bases not matched to a gene; V was cut back by 5 bases and J by 8 bases.

V gene TRBV7-6 combines with J gene TRBJ1-3; no clear D gene. The CDR3 covers 13 residues. Trimming removed 5 bases at V and 0 bases at J, with 5 bases between. Germline lookup yields CDR1 SGHVS and CDR2 FNYEAQ. CDR3 sequence (DNA): TGTGCCAGCAGCCCCCTCTCTGGAAACACCATATATTTT. Translated: CASSPLSGNTIYF.

The chain uses TRBV28 and TRBJ1-6; 11 bases align to TRBD1. This CDR3 is 15 amino acids long. The germline gives CDR1 MDHEN, CDR2 SYDVKM. V shed 4 bases, J shed 9 bases, and the junction held 5 bases outside the gene matches. CDR3 region: CASSWGQGDSSPLHF. CDR3 DNA: TGTGCCAGCAGTTGGGGACAGGGGGATAGTTCACCCCTCCACTTT. Full variable domain (outside the CDR3, taken from reference TRBV28 and TRBJ1-6): DVKVTQSSRYLVKRTGEKVFLECVQDMDHENMFWYRQDPGLGLRLIYFSYDVKMKEKGDIPEGYSVSREKKERFSLILESASTNQTSMYLCASSWGQGDSSPLHFGNGTRLTVT.

The chain has TRBV19 and TRBJ1-4; D remains ambiguous. Germline CDR1 is LNHDA and CDR2 is SQIVND (reference sequence). V shed 1 base and J shed 7 bases, with 7 bases lying between them. This CDR3 contains 13 residues. The CDR3 DNA follows: TGTGCCAGTAGTATAGTAGGGAGTGAAAAACTGTTTTTT. This translates into CASSIVGSEKLFF.

The CDR3: CASSFGTGGYEQYF. The DNA of the CDR3 is TGTGCCAGCAGTTTCGGGACAGGGGGTTACGAGCAGTACTTC. The chain employs TRBV28 and TRBJ2-7, with 11 positions matching TRBD1. Germline CDR1 MDHEN, CDR2 SYDVKM. Trimming at V came to 3 bases and at J to 4 bases, leaving 2 bases not matched to a gene. This CDR3 is 14 amino acids long.

This sequence joins TRBV6-7 and TRBJ1-5; D gene uncertain. TRBV6-7 is flagged as an ORF with uncertain function. Trimming took off 5 bases at V and 0 bases at J, with 17 bases between the two ends. This CDR3 contains 17 residues. DNA for the CDR3: TGTGCCAGCAGTCCAGGACTGGGTCCCCATAGCAATCAGCCCCAGCATTTT. It specifies CASSPGLGPHSNQPQHF.